A single sample is the source of the 20 T cell receptor beta chains below, sequenced in a study of T cell changes during pregnancy in multiple sclerosis. This table comes from immunoSEQ multiplex PCR, and its TCRdb copy is limited to in-frame clones, with some not included. The table records approximately 85,000 clones, approximately 93% of them present only once. Sequences were derived from peripheral blood, sampled in the first trimester of pregnancy. All receptors derive from a female donor with multiple sclerosis, enrolled in a pregnancy study.

This clone was found a few times. The chain couples TRBV10-2 to TRBJ2-7, with TRBD1 as a possible D gene (6 bases). CDR1 is WSHSY, CDR2 SAAADI, per germline. This CDR3 has 13 residues. Between the trimmed V and J ends, which lost 6 bases and 1 base, there was a span of 10 bases. The CDR3 protein is CASSRTVSYEQYF. The CDR3 nucleotides read TGCGCCAGCAGCCGGACAGTTTCCTACGAGCAGTACTTC.

The chain recombines TRBV28 with TRBJ1-1; D call uncertain. CDR3 length equals 14 residues. The V end lost 5 bases, the J end lost 6 bases, and 16 bases lay between the germline ends. Per the germline V gene, CDR1 is MDHEN and CDR2 is SYDVKM. The CDR3 DNA reads as TGTGCCAGCAGTCTCTTAGACAAACGCTCTGAAGCTTTCTTT. This sequence encodes CASSLLDKRSEAFF.

The genes are TRBV5-1 and TRBJ2-5, with a tentative D call TRBD2 (5 bases). This CDR3 has 14 residues. CDR1 is SGHRS, CDR2 YFSETQ, per germline. V lost 0 bases to trimming and J lost 5 bases, with 11 bases between them. CDR3: CASSLGREGETQYF. Written as DNA, the CDR3 is TGCGCCAGCAGCTTGGGACGAGAGGGTGAGACCCAGTACTTC.

The chain couples TRBV19 to TRBJ2-1, with TRBD2 matching 9 bases. The CDR3 sequence is 15 residues long. Germline loops: CDR1 LNHDA, CDR2 SQIVND (reference sequence). The V and J ends lost 3 bases and 7 bases, in that order; junction bases with no gene match: 7. The CDR3 bases are TGTGCCAGTAGTATTGGTAGCGGGAGCCTGAATGAGCAGTTCTTC. Its translation: CASSIGSGSLNEQFF.

CDR3 nucleotide sequence: TGTGCCACCAGCAGACTAGCGGGAGAGGTAGAAGAGCAGTACTTC. Amino acid sequence: CATSRLAGEVEEQYF. V gene TRBV15 combines with J gene TRBJ2-7; 10 nucleotides agree with TRBD2. Germline V CDR1 and CDR2: LNHNV, YYDKDF (reference sequence). Trimming cost V 2 bases and J 7 bases; bases outside gene matches: 8. The length of the CDR3 is 15 residues.

This clone was picked up a small number of times. The chain carries TRBV11-3 and TRBJ2-1; 9 bases agree with TRBD2. With V trimmed by 5 bases and J by 9 bases, 11 bases remained unmatched. The CDR3 contains 15 residues. Germline-derived CDR1 and CDR2 are SGHNT and YENEEA. The CDR3 nucleotides are TGTGCCAGCAGCCCTACCAGGGCGGGGGGGGTTGAGCAGTTCTTC. It encodes CASSPTRAGGVEQFF.

The genes are TRBV7-3 and TRBJ1-1; TRBD1 is a possible D gene (6 bases). V was shortened by 0 bases and J by 3 bases, with 11 bases between the two germline ends. CDR3 length equals 15 residues. Germline values: CDR1 SGHTA, CDR2 FQGTGA. CDR3 sequence reads: CASSLTAGADTEAFF. CDR3 nucleotides: TGTGCCAGCAGCTTAACGGCGGGGGCAGACACTGAAGCTTTCTTT.

V usage is TRBV30 and J usage is TRBJ2-2; D call uncertain. The CDR3 length is 14 residues. Trimming removed 4 bases from V and 1 base from J, with 10 bases in between. Germline CDR1 is GTSNPN and CDR2 is SVGIG (reference sequence). CDR3 in amino acids: CAWNPAGNTGELFF. The CDR3 DNA sequence: TGTGCCTGGAATCCGGCAGGGAACACCGGGGAGCTGTTTTTT. The complete variable domain, with remaining parts taken from reference TRBV30 and TRBJ2-2, reads SQTIHQWPATLVQPVGSPLSLECTVEGTSNPNLYWYRQAAGRGLQLLFYSVGIGQISSEVPQNLSASRPQDRQFILSSKKLLLSDSGFYLCAWNPAGNTGELFFGEGSRLTVL.

The chain joins TRBV30 to TRBJ2-3, with TRBD1 as a possible D gene (6 bases). Between the trimmed V and J ends, which lost 0 bases and 1 base, there was a span of 8 bases. Germline V CDR1 and CDR2: GTSNPN, SVGIG (reference sequence). This CDR3 spans 14 amino acids. The DNA of the CDR3 is TGTGCCTGGAGTGTTGAGGGGGGCACAGATACGCAGTATTTT. Its protein product is CAWSVEGGTDTQYF.

The chain carries TRBV11-2 and TRBJ1-2; 8 bases align to TRBD1. CDR1 and CDR2 from the germline V gene are SGHAT and FQNNGV. This CDR3 has 13 amino acids. Trimming cost V 5 bases and J 6 bases; bases outside gene matches: 5. The CDR3 DNA reads as TGTGCCAGCAGCAGGACAGGGACGAATGGCTACACCTTC. Its protein product is CASSRTGTNGYTF.

V usage is TRBV2 and J usage is TRBJ2-7; D call uncertain. Trimming removed 0 bases from V and 1 base from J, with 4 bases in between. CDR1 SNHLY and CDR2 FYNNEI come from the germline V gene. CDR3 length: 13 amino acids. CDR3 residues: CASSEALSYEQYF. CDR3 coding DNA: TGTGCCAGCAGTGAAGCATTATCCTACGAGCAGTACTTC.

The V and J genes are TRBV27 and TRBJ2-1, with 10 bases lining up with TRBD2. Per germline, CDR1 MNHEY and CDR2 SMNVEV (reference sequence). CDR3 size: 15 residues. V was clipped by 5 bases and J by 8 bases; unmatched bases: 9. CDR3 nucleotide sequence: TGTGCCAGCAGTCGCCCTAGCGGGAGCTCCCATGAGCAGTTCTTC. Translating gives CASSRPSGSSHEQFF.

CDR3 protein: CASSLGLGGSEAFF. DNA for the CDR3: TGTGCCAGCAGTTTGGGACTGGGTGGGTCTGAAGCTTTCTTT. The chain links TRBV28 to TRBJ1-1, with D possibly matching TRBD1 (5 bases). V lost 3 bases and J 6 bases, leaving 14 bases between the germline ends. Germline V gene data show CDR1 as MDHEN and CDR2 as SYDVKM. The CDR3 is 14 residues long.

This rearrangement joins TRBV12-1 to TRBJ2-3; the listed D gene, TRBD1, was not tested against the DNA. TRBV12-1 is a pseudogene segment. CDR3 length: 15 residues. The chain's CDR3 is CASSFNSDLPDTQYF. As DNA, the CDR3 is TGTGCCAGCAGCTTTAATTCAGATTTACCAGATACGCAGTATTTT.

The chain recombines TRBV10-3 with TRBJ2-7, with 9 nucleotides matching TRBD2. The germline gives CDR1 ENHRY, CDR2 SYGVKD. The CDR3 length is 15 residues. With 4 bases clipped from V and 4 bases from J, the junction kept 8 bases outside the gene matches. CDR3 region: CAISGTGTSPYEQYF. CDR3 DNA: TGTGCCATCAGTGGGACCGGGACTAGCCCATACGAGCAGTACTTC.

This rearrangement joins TRBV4-1 to TRBJ1-4, with TRBD1 as a possible D gene (5 bases). Germline V gives CDR1 MGHRA, CDR2 YSYEKL. CDR3 length: 14 residues. V was clipped by 6 bases and J by 5 bases, with 13 bases between them. The CDR3 is CASSGVRENEKLFF. The CDR3 DNA reads as TGCGCCAGCAGTGGTGTCAGGGAAAATGAAAAACTGTTTTTT.

J is TRBJ2-5 and V is TRBV11-2; 7 nucleotides match TRBD1. V lost 1 base, J lost 4 bases, and 6 bases stayed unmatched. CDR1 is SGHAT, CDR2 FQNNGV, per germline. The CDR3 runs to 15 residues. The chain's CDR3 is CASSLGDRDRETQYF. CDR3 bases: TGTGCCAGCAGCTTAGGCGACAGGGATCGAGAGACCCAGTACTTC.

This clone was observed a handful of times. The V and J genes are TRBV30 and TRBJ1-6, with TRBD1 as a possible D gene (5 bases). The V end was cut by 3 bases, the J end by 10 bases, with 13 bases between. Germline-derived CDR1 and CDR2 are GTSNPN and SVGIG (reference sequence). The CDR3 has 13 amino acids. CDR3 bases: TGTGCCTGGAGCGGGGGGGTAGGATCACCCCTCCACTTT. This gives the protein CAWSGGVGSPLHF.

This clone has more than one count but fewer than ten. The V and J genes are TRBV4-3 and TRBJ1-1, with 7 positions matching TRBD1. Germline V gene data show CDR1 as LGHNA and CDR2 as YSLEER. CDR3 length equals 15 residues. V shed 0 bases and J 10 bases; nucleotides not matched to a gene: 11. In nucleotides, the CDR3 is TGCGCCAGCAGCCAAGATGAAGGGGGCTTGGTTGGAGCTTTCTTT. This gives the protein CASSQDEGGLVGAFF.

The chain links TRBV27 to TRBJ2-7, with 7 bases lining up with TRBD2. J was trimmed by 2 bases and V by 3 bases; bases with no gene match: 19. This CDR3 is built from 19 residues. Germline V gives CDR1 MNHEY, CDR2 SMNVEV (reference sequence). The CDR3 nucleotides are TGTGCCAGCAGTTTCCGCCAACCCGCGTATAGCGGGCTCACCTACGAGCAGTACTTC. It specifies CASSFRQPAYSGLTYEQYF.